Listed below are T cell receptor delta chains from one sample, sequenced in a study of gammadelta T cells in human blood. TCRdb re-called clones from the RT-PCR reads via CATT. The sample lists 950 to 1,300 delta-chain clones, 1.5% to 2% occurring once. Material: non-Vgamma9Vdelta2 gamma-delta T cells from adult blood. Receptors were obtained from a human donor. Both conserved end residues are part of each CDR3. D genes are given only for firm matches. Size tells how often a clone was seen (once, few, many) or the class of an expanded clone, and some rows leave it out.

clone size	D gene	J gene	V gene	CDR3 length	CDR3 DNA	CDR3 protein
medium-sized	TRDD3	TRDJ1	TRDV1	25	TGTGCTCTTGGGGAACAAAGGAGCAGTCGCCTTCTCCCAGACCTGGGGGGGCCGTACACCGATAAACTCATCTTT	CALGEQRSSRLLPDLGGPYTDKLIF
large	TRDD3	TRDJ1	TRDV1	21	TGTGCTCTTGGGGAACAGGATCCTACAATCAACTGGGGGAAGTACACCGATAAACTCATCTTT	CALGEQDPTINWGKYTDKLIF
large	NA	TRDJ1	TRDV1	20	TGTGCTCTTGGGGAACGTCCTACTTACTGGTCTTCGATGTACACCGATAAACTCATCTTT	CALGERPTYWSSMYTDKLIF
large	TRDD3	TRDJ1	TRAV38-2/DV8	19	TGTGCTTATAGGACCAGAGGAGCACTGGGGGACTCGTACACCGATAAACTCATCTTT	CAYRTRGALGDSYTDKLIF
medium-sized	NA	TRDJ1	TRDV1	22	TGTGCTCTTGGGGAACGGTACCCTCCTCAACTACATTCCCCCGGGGGAACCGATAAACTCATCTTT	CALGERYPPQLHSPGGTDKLIF
medium-sized	NA	TRDJ2	TRDV1	22	TGTGCTCTTGGTGCCTTCCTTCCTACTCGTACTGGGGGACCATGGGGGACAGCACAACTCTTCTTT	CALGAFLPTRTGGPWGTAQLFF
large	TRDD3	TRDJ1	TRDV3	18	TGTGCCTGCCTGACCCGTGGAAATGGGGGATACAACACCGATAAACTCATCTTT	CACLTRGNGGYNTDKLIF
few	NA	TRDJ1	TRDV1	22	TGTGCTCTTGGGTCGCAAAAGGCCCCCTTCGTACCTACTGGGTCAGAGAGGGGTAAACTCATCTTT	CALGSQKAPFVPTGSERGKLIF
large	TRDD3	TRDJ1	TRAV29/DV5	19	TGTGCAGCAAGCCGCAGACCCGGTACTGGGGGATACGCGGTAGATAAACTCATCTTT	CAASRRPGTGGYAVDKLIF
large	NA	TRDJ1	TRDV1	18	TGTGCTCTTGGGGAAGTACCACGGCCTTCCGCCGTCGGGGATAAACTCATCTTT	CALGEVPRPSAVGDKLIF
large	NA	TRDJ1	TRAV29/DV5	14	TGTGCAGCAGTTTCGAGCGGGGCCCCGCGGCGACTCATCTTT	CAAVSSGAPRRLIF
few	NA	TRDJ1	TRDV1	20	TGTGCTCTTGGGCCACGTCTGGCCTACCCCATGCCTCGCTACACCGATAAACGCATCTTT	CALGPRLAYPMPRYTDKRIF
medium-sized	TRDD3	TRDJ1	TRDV1	17	TGTGCTCTTGGGGAACTAGTACTGGGGGATACTACCGATAAACTCATCTTT	CALGELVLGDTTDKLIF
large	TRDD3	TRDJ1	TRDV1	19	TGTGCTCTTGGCCCTACCTTACTGGGGGATAGGAGAATTGGGGATAAACTCATCTTT	CALGPTLLGDRRIGDKLIF
large	NA	TRDJ1	TRDV1	17	TGTGCTCTTGGGGGAGCGCGTCCCCCTTCGAGGAGCGATAAACTCATCTTT	CALGGARPPSRSDKLIF
large	NA	TRDJ1	TRAV29/DV5	16	TGTGCAGCAAGCCATCGACTGGGCCCGGGGGCCGATAAACTCATCTTT	CAASHRLGPGADKLIF
large	TRDD3	TRDJ1	TRDV1	20	TGTGCTCTTGGGGACAACCTCCCGTACTGGGGGATACGCGACGAGGATAAACTCATCTTT	CALGDNLPYWGIRDEDKLIF
NA	TRDD2	TRDJ1	TRDV1	13	TGTGCTCTTGGGGACGGCCTTCCTACCCAGTATACCTTC	CALGDGLPTQYTF
large	TRDD3	TRDJ1	TRDV1	23	TGTGCTCTTGGGGTGGCGGCTTCCTTGACGTACTGGGGGACGAGCCGCCCAACCGATAAACTCATCTTT	CALGVAASLTYWGTSRPTDKLIF
medium-sized	TRDD3	TRDJ1	TRDV1	16	TGTGCTCTTGGGGAATGGAGTGGGGGATACAGACATAAACTCATCTTT	CALGEWSGGYRHKLIF
medium-sized	TRDD3	TRDJ1	TRDV2	20	TGTGCCTGTGACACCGGAGGTGGGGGATACCCAGACCCTGACACCGATAAACTCATCTTT	CACDTGGGGYPDPDTDKLIF
medium-sized	NA	TRDJ1	TRDV1	18	TGTGCTCTTGGGCCCCTTCGAAGGTGGGAAGTGGGCTCCGTTAAACTCATCTTT	CALGPLRRWEVGSVKLIF
large	TRDD3	TRDJ1	TRAV29/DV5	19	TGTGCAGCAAGCTCCCCTTCCTACAAGGCTGGGGGATACCACGGTAAACTCATCTTT	CAASSPSYKAGGYHGKLIF
large	TRDD3	TRDJ1	TRDV3	13	TGTGCCTTGGGCTGGGGGTCACCAAATAAACTCATCTTT	CALGWGSPNKLIF
large	TRDD3	TRDJ1	TRDV1	19	TGTGCTCTCTTCCACAACTGGGGGAGTCCCAGGGGAGACACCGATAAACTCATCTTT	CALFHNWGSPRGDTDKLIF
medium-sized	NA	TRDJ1	TRDV3	18	TGTGCCTTTTTGGGGGTGAAGTGGTACGGAGTGGTCACCGATAAACTCATCTTT	CAFLGVKWYGVVTDKLIF
large	NA	TRDJ1	TRAV29/DV5	14	TGTGCAGCAATCAAAACGATCCATCCCGATAAACTCATCTTT	CAAIKTIHPDKLIF
medium-sized	TRDD3	TRDJ1	TRDV1	21	TGTGCTCTTGGCGAAGATAACCCGGGGGGGATCAAGGCTGATCACACCGATAAACTCATCTTT	CALGEDNPGGIKADHTDKLIF
medium-sized	TRDD3	TRDJ3	TRDV1	25	TGTGCTCTTGGGAACCCGCTGTCCCCCCGGACTGGGGGATATCGGAGCTCCTGGGACACCCGACAGATGTTTTTC	CALGNPLSPRTGGYRSSWDTRQMFF
NA	TRDD3	TRDJ1	TRDV3	27	TGTGCCTTCCCCAAGTTTTTCCCCGCCTGGATACCGCCCGGGGGACTGGGGGATATGCCGTACACCGATAAACTCATCTTT	CAFPKFFPAWIPPGGLGDMPYTDKLIF
medium-sized	TRDD3	TRDJ1	TRDV1	14	TGTGCTCTTGGGTCCGGAGTGGGGGATAATAAACTCATCTTT	CALGSGVGDNKLIF